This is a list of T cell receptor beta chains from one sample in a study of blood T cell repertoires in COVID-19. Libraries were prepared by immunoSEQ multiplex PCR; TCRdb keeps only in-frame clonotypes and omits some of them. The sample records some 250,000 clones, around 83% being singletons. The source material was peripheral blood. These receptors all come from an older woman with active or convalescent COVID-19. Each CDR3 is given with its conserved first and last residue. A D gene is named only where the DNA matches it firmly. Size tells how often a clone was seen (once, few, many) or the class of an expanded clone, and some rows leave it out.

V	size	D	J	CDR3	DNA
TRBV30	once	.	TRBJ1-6	CAWSPMAGDRSPLHF	TGTGCCTGGAGTCCTATGGCAGGGGATCGATCACCCCTCCACTTT
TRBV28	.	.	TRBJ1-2	CASSLSLNYGYTF	TGTGCCAGCAGTTTATCCTTAAACTATGGCTACACCTTC
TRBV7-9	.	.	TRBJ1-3	CASSFQGSGTGNTIYF	TGTGCCAGCAGCTTCCAGGGGAGTGGAACTGGAAACACCATATATTTT
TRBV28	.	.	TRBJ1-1	CASSSVRVTEAFF	TGTGCCAGCAGTTCGGTGAGGGTCACTGAAGCTTTCTTT
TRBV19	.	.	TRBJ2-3	CASSETGNPSDTQYF	TGTGCCAGTAGTGAAACAGGGAACCCCTCGGATACGCAGTATTTT
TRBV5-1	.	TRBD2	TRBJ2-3	CASSSSGGAVNTQYF	TGCGCCAGCAGCTCTAGCGGGGGGGCGGTAAATACGCAGTATTTT
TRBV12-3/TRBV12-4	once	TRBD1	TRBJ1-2	CASTWTGGGYTF	TGTGCCAGCACCTGGACAGGAGGCGGCTACACCTTC
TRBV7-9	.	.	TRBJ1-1	CASSLGTGLYTEAFF	TGTGCCAGCAGCTTAGGTACAGGGTTGTACACTGAAGCTTTCTTT
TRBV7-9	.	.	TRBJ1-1	CASTPGEGTEAFF	TGTGCCAGCACACCAGGGGAGGGCACTGAAGCTTTCTTT
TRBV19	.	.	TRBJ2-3	CASSDPRGSTDTQYF	TGTGCCAGTAGTGACCCCAGGGGAAGCACAGATACGCAGTATTTT
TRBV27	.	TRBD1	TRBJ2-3	CASSPGTGGADTQYF	TGTGCCAGCAGTCCCGGGACAGGGGGCGCAGATACGCAGTATTTT
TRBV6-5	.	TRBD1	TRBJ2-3	CASRDRGRPTDTQYF	TGTGCCAGCAGGGACAGGGGGCGACCGACAGATACGCAGTATTTT
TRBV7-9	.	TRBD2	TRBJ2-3	CASSLSGGMDTQYF	TGTGCCAGCAGCCTCAGCGGGGGGATGGATACGCAGTATTTT
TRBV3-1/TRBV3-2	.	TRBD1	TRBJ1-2	CASSQDWTGGGYGYTF	TGTGCCAGCAGCCAAGATTGGACAGGGGGGGGCTATGGCTACACCTTC
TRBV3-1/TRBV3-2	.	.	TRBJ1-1	CASSLQGVAFF	TGTGCCAGCAGCCTTCAGGGTGTCGCTTTCTTT
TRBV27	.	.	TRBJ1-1	CASRPTPNTEAFF	TGTGCCAGCAGACCCACTCCGAACACTGAAGCTTTCTTT
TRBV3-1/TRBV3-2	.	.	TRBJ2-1	CASSLQGSYNEQFF	TGTGCCAGCAGCCTTCAGGGGAGCTACAATGAGCAGTTCTTC
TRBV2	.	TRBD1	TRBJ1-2	CASRSRGTGGFYTF	TGTGCCAGCCGTAGCAGGGGGACAGGGGGCTTCTACACCTTC
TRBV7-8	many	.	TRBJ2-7	CASSLAPDGSSVAEYF	TGTGCCAGCAGCTTAGCCCCCGACGGCAGCTCGGTAGCGGAGTACTTC
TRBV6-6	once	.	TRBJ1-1	CASSFTVYEAFF	TGTGCCAGCAGTTTCACCGTCTACGAAGCTTTCTTT
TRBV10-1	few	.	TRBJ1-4	CASSGAPVHNEKLFF	TGCGCCAGCAGTGGGGCGCCGGTTCATAATGAAAAACTGTTTTTT
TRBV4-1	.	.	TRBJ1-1	CASSQEPGLTLGNTEAFF	TGCGCCAGCAGCCAAGAACCGGGACTCACCCTTGGGAACACTGAAGCTTTCTTT
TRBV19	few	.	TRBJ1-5	CASSMEHRANQPQHF	TGTGCCAGTAGTATGGAACACAGGGCTAATCAGCCCCAGCATTTT
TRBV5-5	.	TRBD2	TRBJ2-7	CASSLVIAGGNHEQYF	TGTGCCAGCAGCTTGGTGATAGCGGGGGGGAACCACGAGCAGTACTTC